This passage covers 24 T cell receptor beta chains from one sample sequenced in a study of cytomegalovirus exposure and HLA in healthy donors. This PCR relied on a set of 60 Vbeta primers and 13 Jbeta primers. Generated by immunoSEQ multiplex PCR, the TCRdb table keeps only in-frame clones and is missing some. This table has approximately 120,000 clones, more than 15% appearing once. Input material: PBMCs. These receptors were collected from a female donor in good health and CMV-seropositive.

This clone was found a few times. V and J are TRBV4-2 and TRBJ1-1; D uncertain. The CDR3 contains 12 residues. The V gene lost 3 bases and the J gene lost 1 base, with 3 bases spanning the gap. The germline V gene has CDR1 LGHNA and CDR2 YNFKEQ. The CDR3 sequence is CASSQANTEAFF. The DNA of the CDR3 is TGTGCCAGCAGCCAGGCGAACACTGAAGCTTTCTTT.

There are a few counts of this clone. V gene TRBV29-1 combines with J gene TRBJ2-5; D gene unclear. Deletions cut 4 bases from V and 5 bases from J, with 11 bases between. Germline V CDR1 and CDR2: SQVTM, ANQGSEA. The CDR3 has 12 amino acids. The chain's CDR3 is CSVGQIGETQYF. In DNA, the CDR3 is TGCAGCGTTGGGCAAATTGGTGAGACCCAGTACTTC.

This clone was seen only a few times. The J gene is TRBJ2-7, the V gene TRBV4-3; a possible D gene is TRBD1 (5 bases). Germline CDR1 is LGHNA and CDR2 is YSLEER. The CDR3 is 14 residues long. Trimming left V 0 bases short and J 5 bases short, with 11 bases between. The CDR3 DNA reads TGCGCCAGCAGCCAAGATAGCAGGGTAAACGAGCAGTACTTC. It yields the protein CASSQDSRVNEQYF.

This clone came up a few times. The CDR3 nucleotides are TGTGCCAGCAGCCCTGCCGGGGCGGGGCATGAAAAACTGTTTTTT. Translating gives CASSPAGAGHEKLFF. This chain uses TRBV28 with TRBJ1-4; D possibly corresponds to TRBD1 (5 bases). The germline CDR1 and CDR2 sequences are MDHEN and SYDVKM. The CDR3 sequence is 15 residues long. V was shortened by 6 bases and J by 6 bases, with 17 bases between the two germline ends.

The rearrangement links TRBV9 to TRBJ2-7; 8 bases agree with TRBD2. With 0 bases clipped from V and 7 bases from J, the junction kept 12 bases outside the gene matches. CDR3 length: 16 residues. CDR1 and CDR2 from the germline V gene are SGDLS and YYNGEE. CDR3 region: CASSVGPGGTPWEQYF. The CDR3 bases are TGTGCCAGCAGCGTAGGACCGGGAGGGACCCCGTGGGAGCAGTACTTC.

The CDR3 loop is CASSFSGPYEQYF. DNA for the CDR3: TGTGCCAGCAGTTTTAGCGGCCCCTACGAGCAGTACTTC. The chain recombines TRBV28 with TRBJ2-7; D may be TRBD2 (6 bases). Germline V gene data show CDR1 as MDHEN and CDR2 as SYDVKM. The CDR3 runs to 13 residues. V lost 3 bases, J lost 2 bases, and 8 bases lay in between.

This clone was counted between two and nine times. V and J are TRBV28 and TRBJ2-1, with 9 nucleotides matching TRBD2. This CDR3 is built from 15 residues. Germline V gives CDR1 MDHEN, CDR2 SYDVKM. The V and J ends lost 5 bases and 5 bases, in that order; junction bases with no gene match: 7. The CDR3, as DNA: TGTGCCAGCAGTCGGAGCGGGAGGCTTGACAATGAGCAGTTCTTC. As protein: CASSRSGRLDNEQFF.

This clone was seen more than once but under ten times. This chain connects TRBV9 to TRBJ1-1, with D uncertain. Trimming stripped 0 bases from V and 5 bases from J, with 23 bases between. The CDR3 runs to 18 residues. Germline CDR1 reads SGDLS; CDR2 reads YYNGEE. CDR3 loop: CASSVDVRRAGKETEAFF. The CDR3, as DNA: TGTGCCAGCAGCGTAGATGTAAGGCGTGCCGGTAAGGAGACTGAAGCTTTCTTT.

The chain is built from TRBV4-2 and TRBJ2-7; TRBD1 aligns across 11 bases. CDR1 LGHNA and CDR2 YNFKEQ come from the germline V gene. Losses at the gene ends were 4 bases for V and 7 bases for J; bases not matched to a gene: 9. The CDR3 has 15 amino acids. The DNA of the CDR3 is TGTGCCAGCAGCCCGGGGCGGACAGGGGGCCAAGAGCAGTACTTC. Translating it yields CASSPGRTGGQEQYF.

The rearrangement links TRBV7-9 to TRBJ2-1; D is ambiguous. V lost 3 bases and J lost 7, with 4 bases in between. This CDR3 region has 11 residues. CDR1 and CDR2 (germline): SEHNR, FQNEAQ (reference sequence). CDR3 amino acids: CASSFSNEQFF. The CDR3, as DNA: TGTGCCAGCAGCTTCTCGAATGAGCAGTTCTTC.

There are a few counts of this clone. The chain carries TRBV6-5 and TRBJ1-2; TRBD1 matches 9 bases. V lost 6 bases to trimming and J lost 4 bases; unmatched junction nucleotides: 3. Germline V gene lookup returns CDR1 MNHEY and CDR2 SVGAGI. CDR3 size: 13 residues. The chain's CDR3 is CASRLTGGYGYTF. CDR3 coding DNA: TGTGCCAGCAGACTGACAGGGGGCTATGGCTACACCTTC.

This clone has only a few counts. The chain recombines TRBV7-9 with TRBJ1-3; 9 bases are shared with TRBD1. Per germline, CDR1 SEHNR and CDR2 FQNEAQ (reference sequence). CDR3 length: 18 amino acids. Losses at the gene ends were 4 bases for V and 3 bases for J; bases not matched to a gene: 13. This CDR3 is CASSYRDRESLNGNTIYF. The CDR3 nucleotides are TGTGCCAGCAGCTACCGGGACAGGGAAAGTCTTAATGGAAACACCATATATTTT. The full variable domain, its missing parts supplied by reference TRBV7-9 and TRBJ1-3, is DTGVSQNPRHKITKRGQNVTFRCDPISEHNRLYWYRQTLGQGPEFLTYFQNEAQLEKSRLLSDRFSAERPKGSFSTLEIQRTEQGDSAMYLCASSYRDRESLNGNTIYFGEGSWLTVV.

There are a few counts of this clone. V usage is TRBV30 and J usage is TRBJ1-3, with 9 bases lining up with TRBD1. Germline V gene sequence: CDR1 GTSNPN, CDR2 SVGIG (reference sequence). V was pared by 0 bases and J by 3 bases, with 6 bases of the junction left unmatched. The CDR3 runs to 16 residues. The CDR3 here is CAWSVWGTGNGNTIYF. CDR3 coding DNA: TGTGCCTGGAGTGTTTGGGGGACAGGGAATGGAAACACCATATATTTT. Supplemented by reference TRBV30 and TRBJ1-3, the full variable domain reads SQTIHQWPATLVQPVGSPLSLECTVEGTSNPNLYWYRQAAGRGLQLLFYSVGIGQISSEVPQNLSASRPQDRQFILSSKKLLLSDSGFYLCAWSVWGTGNGNTIYFGEGSWLTVV.

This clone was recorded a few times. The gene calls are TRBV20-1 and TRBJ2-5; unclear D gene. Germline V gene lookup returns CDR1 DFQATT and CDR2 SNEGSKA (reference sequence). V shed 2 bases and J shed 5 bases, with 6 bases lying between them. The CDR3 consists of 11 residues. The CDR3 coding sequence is TGCAGTGCTAGAAATCGTGAGACCCAGTACTTC. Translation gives CSARNRETQYF.

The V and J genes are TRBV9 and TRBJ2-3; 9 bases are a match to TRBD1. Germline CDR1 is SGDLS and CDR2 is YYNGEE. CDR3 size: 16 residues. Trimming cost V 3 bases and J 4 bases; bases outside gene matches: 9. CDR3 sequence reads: CASSANPGQGADTQYF. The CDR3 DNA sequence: TGTGCCAGCAGCGCAAATCCGGGACAGGGAGCAGATACGCAGTATTTT.

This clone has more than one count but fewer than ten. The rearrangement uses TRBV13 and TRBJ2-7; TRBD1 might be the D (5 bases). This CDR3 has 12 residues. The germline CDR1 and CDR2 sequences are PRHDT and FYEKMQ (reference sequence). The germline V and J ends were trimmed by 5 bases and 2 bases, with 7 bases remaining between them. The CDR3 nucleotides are TGTGCCAGCAGCGGGGCCACCTACGAGCAGTACTTC. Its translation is CASSGATYEQYF.

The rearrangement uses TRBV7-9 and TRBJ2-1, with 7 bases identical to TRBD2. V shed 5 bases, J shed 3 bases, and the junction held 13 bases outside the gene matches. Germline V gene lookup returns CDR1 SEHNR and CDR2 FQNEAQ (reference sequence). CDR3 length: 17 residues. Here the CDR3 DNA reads TGTGCCAGCAGCGGGGGGGGGTCCAGCGGGTACTACAATGAGCAGTTCTTC. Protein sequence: CASSGGGSSGYYNEQFF.

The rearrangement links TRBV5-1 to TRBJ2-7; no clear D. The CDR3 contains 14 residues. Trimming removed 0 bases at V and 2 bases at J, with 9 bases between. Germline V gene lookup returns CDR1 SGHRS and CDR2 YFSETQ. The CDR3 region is CASSLGQQAYEQYF. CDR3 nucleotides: TGCGCCAGCAGCTTGGGCCAACAAGCCTACGAGCAGTACTTC.

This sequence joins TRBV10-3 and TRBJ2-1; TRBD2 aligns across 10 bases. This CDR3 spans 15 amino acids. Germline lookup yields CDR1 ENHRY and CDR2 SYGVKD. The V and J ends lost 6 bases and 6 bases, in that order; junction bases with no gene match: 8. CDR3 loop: CAIRLGLAGANEQFF. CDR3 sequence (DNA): TGTGCCATCAGATTAGGGCTAGCGGGGGCCAATGAGCAGTTCTTC.

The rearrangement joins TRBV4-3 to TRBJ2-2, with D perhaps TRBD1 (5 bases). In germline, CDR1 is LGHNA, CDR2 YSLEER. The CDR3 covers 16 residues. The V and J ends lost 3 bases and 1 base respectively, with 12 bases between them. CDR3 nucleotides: TGCGCCAGCAGCCAGGAACAAGGGGTGAACACCGGGGAGCTGTTTTTT. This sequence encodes CASSQEQGVNTGELFF.

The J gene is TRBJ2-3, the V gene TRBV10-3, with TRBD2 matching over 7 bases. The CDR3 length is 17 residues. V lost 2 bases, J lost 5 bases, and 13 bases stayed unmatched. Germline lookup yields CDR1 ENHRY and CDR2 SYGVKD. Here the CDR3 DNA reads TGTGCCATCAGTGAGACACTGTGGGGGGGGAGGGGAGATACGCAGTATTTT. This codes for CAISETLWGGRGDTQYF.

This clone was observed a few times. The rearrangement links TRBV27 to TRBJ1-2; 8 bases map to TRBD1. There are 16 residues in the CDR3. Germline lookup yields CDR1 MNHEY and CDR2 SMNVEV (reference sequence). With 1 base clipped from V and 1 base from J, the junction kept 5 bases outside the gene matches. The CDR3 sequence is CASSLFARGRNYGYTF. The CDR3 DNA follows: TGTGCCAGCAGTTTATTTGCCAGGGGGCGTAACTATGGCTACACCTTC.

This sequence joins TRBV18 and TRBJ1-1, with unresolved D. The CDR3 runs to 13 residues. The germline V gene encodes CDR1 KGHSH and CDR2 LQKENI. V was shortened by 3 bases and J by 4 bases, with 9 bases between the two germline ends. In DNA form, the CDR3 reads TGTGCCAGCTCACCGGGAGGGAGCACTGAAGCTTTCTTT. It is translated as CASSPGGSTEAFF.

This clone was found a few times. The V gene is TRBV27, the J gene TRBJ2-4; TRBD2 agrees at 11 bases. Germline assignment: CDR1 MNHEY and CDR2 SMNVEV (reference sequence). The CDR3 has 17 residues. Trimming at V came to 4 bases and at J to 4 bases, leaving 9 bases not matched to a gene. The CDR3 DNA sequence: TGTGCCAGCAGTTCCGTCCGACTAGCGGGGAGTAAAAACATTCAGTACTTC. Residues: CASSSVRLAGSKNIQYF.